The 29 T cell receptor beta chains below all came from one sample that was sequenced in a study of T-cell reconstitution after alpha-beta-depleted transplantation in children. Unique molecular identifiers were used to barcode this TCRbeta library. TCRdb reprocessed the PCR reads via MiXCR and lists one record per CDR3 protein. The sample lists hundreds of thousands of distinct CDR3 sequences, roughly 15% seen once, with 1.1% in the top ten. The sample in question was PBMCs from the stem cell graft donor, obtained from the stem cell graft. The receptor source for this set is a human donor who donated a stem cell graft to a child with acute myeloid leukemia.

There are many counts of this clonotype. V and J are TRBV20-1 and TRBJ2-5; 7 positions match TRBD1. This CDR3 spans 15 amino acids. The germline V gene encodes CDR1 DFQATT and CDR2 SNEGSKA (reference sequence). The junction had 12 bases not matched to a gene; V was cut back by 1 base and J by 7 bases. The CDR3 DNA sequence: TGCAGTGCTAGAGCGCCTGGGGACAGCTGGGGGACCCAGTACTTC. Translated, it gives CSARAPGDSWGTQYF.

The chain is built from TRBV6-1 and TRBJ1-5; D is undetermined. CDR1 MNHNS and CDR2 SASEGT come from the germline V gene. CDR3 length: 15 residues. The V gene lost 4 bases and the J gene lost 1 base, with 11 bases spanning the gap. The CDR3 DNA reads TGTGCCAGCAGTGTCGTAAAGGGCAGCAATCAGCCCCAGCATTTT. Translated, it gives CASSVVKGSNQPQHF.

This clonotype has at least ten counts. The rearrangement joins TRBV20-1 to TRBJ2-3; no firm D call. This CDR3 has 11 residues. Trimming shortened V by 3 bases and J by 4 bases, and 5 bases separated the two germline ends. CDR1 DFQATT and CDR2 SNEGSKA come from the germline V gene (reference sequence). The CDR3 nucleotides read TGCAGTGCTAGGCCTGCAGATACGCAGTATTTT. This sequence encodes CSARPADTQYF.

The table lists this clonotype with many counts. V gene TRBV10-3 combines with J gene TRBJ2-1; D is ambiguous. The V gene's germline CDR1 is ENHRY and CDR2 SYGVKD. The CDR3 is made up of 14 amino acids. V was cut by 4 bases and J by 5 bases, with 12 bases left in between. The CDR3: CAISGSSENNEQFF. DNA for the CDR3: TGTGCCATCAGTGGTTCCTCCGAAAACAATGAGCAGTTCTTC.

Written as DNA, the CDR3 is TGCAGCGTTGAGGCCGGGACGGACATCGGGGAGCTGTTTTTT. As protein: CSVEAGTDIGELFF. The chain combines TRBV29-1 with TRBJ2-2, with D tentatively TRBD1 or TRBD2 (5 bases each). The ends were cut back, 3 bases at V and 7 bases at J, with 15 bases in the middle. From germline, CDR1 is SQVTM and CDR2 ANQGSEA. This CDR3 has 14 residues.

The genes are TRBV4-1 and TRBJ2-7, with 9 positions matching TRBD1. The CDR3 extends over 14 amino acids. The trim removed 4 bases at V and 7 bases at J, leaving 8 bases unmatched. Germline V gene data show CDR1 as MGHRA and CDR2 as YSYEKL. In nucleotides, the CDR3 is TGCGCCAGCAGCCGACACCCGACAGGGGGTGAGCAGTACGTC. Translating gives CASSRHPTGGEQYV.

Of note for this clonotype: A read error may explain this, as a much larger clone is one base away. This chain links TRBV20-1 with TRBJ2-3; 7 positions match TRBD2. Germline CDR1 DFQATT, CDR2 SNEGSKA (reference sequence). This CDR3 contains 16 residues. V lost 1 base and J lost 6; bases outside the gene matches: 13. The CDR3 DNA reads TGCAGTGCTAGAGTTTGGAGCGGGGATCCGTGGGATACGCAGTATTTT. It specifies CSARVWSGDPWDTQYF.

This clonotype was counted only a few times. The chain employs TRBV27 and TRBJ1-2, with a tentative D call TRBD1 (6 bases). V lost 4 bases and J lost 2, with 17 bases in between. The length of the CDR3 is 16 residues. The germline gives CDR1 MNHEY, CDR2 SMNVEV (reference sequence). Here the CDR3 DNA reads TGTGCCAGCAGTTCCCACAGGGATTTAGTAAACTATGGCTACACCTTC. As protein: CASSSHRDLVNYGYTF.

This clonotype was counted only a few times. The chain employs TRBV12-3 or TRBV12-4 and TRBJ2-7, with D tentatively TRBD1 (5 bases). This CDR3 has 15 amino acids. V gave up 3 bases and J gave up 1 base, with 13 bases separating them. The chain's CDR3 is CASSFRRGESYEQYF. The CDR3 DNA follows: TGTGCCAGCAGTTTTAGAAGGGGCGAATCCTACGAGCAGTACTTC.

This clonotype was counted a few times. The chain has TRBV7-2 and TRBJ1-4, with D uncertain. Trimming removed 6 bases from V and 4 bases from J, with 12 bases in between. This CDR3 is built from 14 residues. Germline CDR1 is SGHTA and CDR2 is FQGNSA. The CDR3 DNA sequence: TGTGCCAGCAGTTTTACCCTGCTTAATGAAAAACTGTTTTTT. Encoded protein: CASSFTLLNEKLFF.

J is TRBJ2-2 and V is TRBV16; D is uncertain. V lost 2 bases and J lost 0, with 10 bases in between. The CDR3 extends over 16 amino acids. Germline CDR1 is KGHSY and CDR2 is FQNENV. In DNA form, the CDR3 reads TGTGCCAGCAGCCAAGGTGGCCGCGCGAACACCGGGGAGCTGTTTTTT. Protein product: CASSQGGRANTGELFF.

This clonotype was recorded at least ten times. The V call is TRBV20-1, the J call TRBJ1-6; D might be TRBD1 (5 bases). The V end lost 6 bases, the J end lost 6 bases, and 18 bases lay between the germline ends. The CDR3 covers 15 residues. Germline V gene lookup returns CDR1 DFQATT and CDR2 SNEGSKA (reference sequence). The CDR3 nucleotides read TGCAGTGCGTCGAGCAGGGTCTTGGGTAATTCACCCCTCCACTTT. Its translation: CSASSRVLGNSPLHF.

This clonotype has at least ten counts. The chain is built from TRBV12-3 or TRBV12-4 and TRBJ1-5, with D possibly TRBD1 on 5 matching bases. The germline V and J ends were trimmed by 1 base and 6 bases, with 13 bases remaining between them. The CDR3 runs 15 residues. CDR3 DNA: TGTGCCAGCAGTTTAGTGTGGGGCGACGGTCAGCCCCAGCATTTT. Its translation: CASSLVWGDGQPQHF.

The chain couples TRBV20-1 to TRBJ2-2; D gene unclear. The CDR3 has 12 residues. The V gene's germline CDR1 is DFQATT and CDR2 SNEGSKA (reference sequence). The V end was cut by 1 base, the J end by 7 bases, with 7 bases between. In DNA form, the CDR3 reads TGCAGTGCTAGAGGGGTAGGCGGGGAGCTGTTTTTT. Protein: CSARGVGGELFF.

The rearrangement joins TRBV5-5 to TRBJ1-5; a possible D gene is TRBD1 (5 bases). This CDR3 has 15 amino acids. Germline assignment: CDR1 SGHKS and CDR2 YYEKEE (reference sequence). V was shortened by 4 bases and J by 3 bases, with 14 bases between the two germline ends. CDR3 residues: CASSPLGGDNQPQHF. The CDR3 DNA sequence: TGTGCCAGCAGCCCCCTCGGAGGGGACAATCAGCCCCAGCATTTT. Full variable domain (rest looked up from reference TRBV5-5 and TRBJ1-5): DAGVTQSPTHLIKTRGQQVTLRCSPISGHKSVSWYQQVLGQGPQFIFQYYEKEERGRGNFPDRFSARQFPNYSSELNVNALLLGDSALYLCASSPLGGDNQPQHFGDGTRLSIL.

This clonotype was counted ten times or more. The genes are TRBV12-3 or TRBV12-4 and TRBJ2-5; D may be TRBD2 (5 bases). CDR3 size: 14 residues. V was cut by 1 base and J by 7 bases, with 13 bases left in between. This chain's CDR3 is CASSLGGQAGTQYF. As DNA, the CDR3 is TGTGCCAGCAGTTTAGGAGGCCAGGCGGGGACCCAGTACTTC.

Many counts were recorded for this clonotype. The gene calls are TRBV12-3 or TRBV12-4 and TRBJ2-2; D unclear. This CDR3 comprises 10 residues. V was clipped by 11 bases and J by 7 bases, with 8 bases between them. This chain's CDR3 is CAGSGGELFF. CDR3 nucleotides: TGTGCCGGCTCAGGCGGGGAGCTGTTTTTT.

This clonotype was observed many times. The chain carries TRBV7-2 and TRBJ1-1; no firm D call. Germline V gene lookup returns CDR1 SGHTA and CDR2 FQGNSA. The CDR3 contains 14 residues. V lost 5 bases and J lost 4, with 14 bases in between. The CDR3 sequence: CASSAVLGSTEAFF. In DNA form, the CDR3 reads TGTGCCAGCAGCGCGGTCTTGGGGAGCACTGAAGCTTTCTTT.

This clonotype was found many times. The V gene is TRBV20-1, the J gene TRBJ1-1; the match to TRBD1 covers 9 bases. The V segment lost 4 bases and the J segment 1 base; nucleotides outside the gene matches: 4. Germline CDR1 and CDR2: DFQATT and SNEGSKA (reference sequence). This CDR3 spans 14 amino acids. The CDR3 here is CSAKRDRANTEAFF. CDR3 DNA: TGCAGTGCTAAGCGGGACAGGGCGAACACTGAAGCTTTCTTT.

This clonotype was recorded many times. The rearrangement joins TRBV5-1 to TRBJ2-1, with D perhaps being TRBD1 or TRBD2 (5 bases each). V gave up 4 bases and J gave up 5 bases, with 13 bases separating them. Germline V gives CDR1 SGHRS, CDR2 YFSETQ. This CDR3 region has 14 residues. The CDR3 sequence is CASSKGTSDNEQFF. CDR3 coding DNA: TGCGCCAGCAGCAAGGGGACGAGCGACAATGAGCAGTTCTTC.

This clonotype was counted a few times. The V gene is TRBV30, the J gene TRBJ2-7, with TRBD1 matching 9 bases. V was clipped by 4 bases and J by 7 bases; unmatched bases: 8. Germline V gene lookup returns CDR1 GTSNPN and CDR2 SVGIG (reference sequence). The CDR3 totals 13 residues. CDR3 residues: CAWKWDRVKEQYF. As DNA, the CDR3 is TGTGCCTGGAAATGGGACAGGGTAAAAGAGCAGTACTTC.

The chain recombines TRBV5-1 with TRBJ2-1; TRBD2 might be the D (6 bases). Trimming shortened V by 1 base and J by 5 bases, and 19 bases separated the two germline ends. The CDR3 loop spans 17 amino acids. Germline assignment: CDR1 SGHRS and CDR2 YFSETQ. This CDR3 is CASSLLALGGLDNEQFF. CDR3 in DNA: TGCGCCAGCAGCTTGCTTGCACTTGGAGGGTTGGACAATGAGCAGTTCTTC. The full variable domain, rest sourced from reference TRBV5-1 and TRBJ2-1, is KAGVTQTPRYLIKTRGQQVTLSCSPISGHRSVSWYQQTPGQGLQFLFEYFSETQRNKGNFPGRFSGRQFSNSRSEMNVSTLELGDSALYLCASSLLALGGLDNEQFFGPGTRLTVL.

This clonotype showed up just a few times. V gene TRBV20-1 combines with J gene TRBJ2-1, with 8 bases aligning to TRBD2. This CDR3 has 13 amino acids. J was trimmed by 6 bases and V by 3 bases; bases with no gene match: 4. Germline lookup yields CDR1 DFQATT and CDR2 SNEGSKA (reference sequence). Written as DNA, the CDR3 is TGCAGTGCTAGGCTAGCGGGTCGCAATGAGCAGTTCTTC. Protein product: CSARLAGRNEQFF.

V and J are TRBV20-1 and TRBJ1-1; 8 positions match TRBD1. Germline CDR1 and CDR2: DFQATT and SNEGSKA (reference sequence). The CDR3 is 15 residues long. V shed 3 bases, J shed 0 bases, and the junction held 6 bases outside the gene matches. The CDR3 loop is CSASVTGGLNTEAFF. Written as DNA, the CDR3 is TGCAGTGCTAGTGTAACAGGGGGACTGAACACTGAAGCTTTCTTT.

The sample holds many counts of this clonotype. V and J are TRBV4-3 and TRBJ1-5; D remains unclear. There are 15 residues in the CDR3. Trimming took off 6 bases at V and 2 bases at J, with 14 bases between the two ends. Germline V CDR1 and CDR2: LGHNA, YSLEER. The CDR3 region is CASRQDVFGNQPQHF. CDR3 DNA: TGCGCCAGCAGGCAGGATGTTTTCGGCAATCAGCCCCAGCATTTT.

The chain joins TRBV4-3 to TRBJ1-4; 7 nucleotides agree with TRBD1. The V gene's germline CDR1 is LGHNA and CDR2 YSLEER. Trimming removed 0 bases from V and 7 bases from J; junction bases left unmatched: 5. The CDR3 length is 15 residues. The CDR3 is CASSQDEGQVEKLFF. The CDR3 nucleotides read TGCGCCAGCAGCCAAGATGAAGGACAGGTTGAAAAACTGTTTTTT.

This clonotype was detected only a few times. The chain uses TRBV18 and TRBJ1-3, with no clear D. CDR1 is KGHSH, CDR2 LQKENI, per germline. The CDR3 contains 15 residues. The germline V and J ends were trimmed by 0 bases and 0 bases, with 6 bases remaining between them. The DNA of the CDR3 is TGTGCCAGCTCACCACCGCGTAGCTCTGGAAACACCATATATTTT. This encodes CASSPPRSSGNTIYF.

The chain carries TRBV20-1 and TRBJ1-4; D might be TRBD1 (6 bases). Germline V gives CDR1 DFQATT, CDR2 SNEGSKA (reference sequence). This CDR3 spans 15 amino acids. Trimming took off 3 bases at V and 6 bases at J, with 17 bases between the two ends. The DNA of the CDR3 is TGCAGTGCTAGGGGCTACAGGGAAATGGATGAAAAACTGTTTTTT. Amino acid sequence: CSARGYREMDEKLFF.

CDR3 nucleotide sequence: TGTGCCACCAGCAGAGGGAGGTCCTACAATGAGCAGTTCTTC. It translates to CATSRGRSYNEQFF. The chain has TRBV15 and TRBJ2-1, with D perhaps TRBD2 (5 bases). This CDR3 is 14 amino acids long. CDR1 and CDR2 (germline): LNHNV, YYDKDF (reference sequence). V lost 1 base and J 1 base, leaving 5 bases between the germline ends.